A single sample gave rise to the 5 T cell receptor beta chains below, sequenced in a study of CXCR3-negative and CXCR3-positive naive CD8 T cells. UMI-labeled TRB cDNA libraries were prepared by 5' RACE. TCRdb reprocessed the 5' RACE reads; each CDR3 protein has one entry and no DNA is given. Recorded for this sample: tens of thousands of distinct CDR3 sequences. Sequencing input: naive CXCR3- CD8+ T cells from blood. The subset is: CD45RO-CCR7+CD27+CD95- naive CD8+ T cells lacking CXCR3 (TNR3-). The receptors here all came from a human donor in good health. Some clones in this sample may be carry-over from other donors' samples.

The rearrangement links TRBV20-1 to TRBJ2-7; TCRdb indicates TRBD2, and absent DNA this call remains unverified. Germline V gene data show CDR1 as DFQATT and CDR2 as SNEGSKA (reference sequence). This CDR3 is built from 14 residues. CDR3 sequence reads: CSARRESSLYEQYF.

V usage is TRBV29-1 and J usage is TRBJ1-2; checking the TCRdb D call of TRBD1 is not possible without DNA. The CDR3 consists of 13 residues. Per germline, CDR1 SQVTM and CDR2 ANQGSEA. The chain's CDR3 is CSVPRDRGNGYTF.

The chain couples TRBV29-1 to TRBJ1-2; without DNA, the TCRdb call of TRBD1 cannot be checked. The CDR3 runs 16 residues. CDR1 and CDR2 from the germline V gene are SQVTM and ANQGSEA. CDR3 residues: CSVPFGRAGGFGGYTF.

The chain carries TRBV6-2 or TRBV6-3 and TRBJ2-7; the TCRdb D gene call, TRBD1, has no DNA to confirm it. Germline CDR1 MNHEY, CDR2 SVGEGT. The CDR3 has 14 residues. The CDR3 sequence is CASSWGAFACEQYF.

The chain has TRBV4-1 and TRBJ2-7; without DNA, the TCRdb call of TRBD2 cannot be checked. CDR3 length: 16 amino acids. Per the germline V gene, CDR1 is MGHRA and CDR2 is YSYEKL. The CDR3 region is CASSQLLAGGPYEQYF.